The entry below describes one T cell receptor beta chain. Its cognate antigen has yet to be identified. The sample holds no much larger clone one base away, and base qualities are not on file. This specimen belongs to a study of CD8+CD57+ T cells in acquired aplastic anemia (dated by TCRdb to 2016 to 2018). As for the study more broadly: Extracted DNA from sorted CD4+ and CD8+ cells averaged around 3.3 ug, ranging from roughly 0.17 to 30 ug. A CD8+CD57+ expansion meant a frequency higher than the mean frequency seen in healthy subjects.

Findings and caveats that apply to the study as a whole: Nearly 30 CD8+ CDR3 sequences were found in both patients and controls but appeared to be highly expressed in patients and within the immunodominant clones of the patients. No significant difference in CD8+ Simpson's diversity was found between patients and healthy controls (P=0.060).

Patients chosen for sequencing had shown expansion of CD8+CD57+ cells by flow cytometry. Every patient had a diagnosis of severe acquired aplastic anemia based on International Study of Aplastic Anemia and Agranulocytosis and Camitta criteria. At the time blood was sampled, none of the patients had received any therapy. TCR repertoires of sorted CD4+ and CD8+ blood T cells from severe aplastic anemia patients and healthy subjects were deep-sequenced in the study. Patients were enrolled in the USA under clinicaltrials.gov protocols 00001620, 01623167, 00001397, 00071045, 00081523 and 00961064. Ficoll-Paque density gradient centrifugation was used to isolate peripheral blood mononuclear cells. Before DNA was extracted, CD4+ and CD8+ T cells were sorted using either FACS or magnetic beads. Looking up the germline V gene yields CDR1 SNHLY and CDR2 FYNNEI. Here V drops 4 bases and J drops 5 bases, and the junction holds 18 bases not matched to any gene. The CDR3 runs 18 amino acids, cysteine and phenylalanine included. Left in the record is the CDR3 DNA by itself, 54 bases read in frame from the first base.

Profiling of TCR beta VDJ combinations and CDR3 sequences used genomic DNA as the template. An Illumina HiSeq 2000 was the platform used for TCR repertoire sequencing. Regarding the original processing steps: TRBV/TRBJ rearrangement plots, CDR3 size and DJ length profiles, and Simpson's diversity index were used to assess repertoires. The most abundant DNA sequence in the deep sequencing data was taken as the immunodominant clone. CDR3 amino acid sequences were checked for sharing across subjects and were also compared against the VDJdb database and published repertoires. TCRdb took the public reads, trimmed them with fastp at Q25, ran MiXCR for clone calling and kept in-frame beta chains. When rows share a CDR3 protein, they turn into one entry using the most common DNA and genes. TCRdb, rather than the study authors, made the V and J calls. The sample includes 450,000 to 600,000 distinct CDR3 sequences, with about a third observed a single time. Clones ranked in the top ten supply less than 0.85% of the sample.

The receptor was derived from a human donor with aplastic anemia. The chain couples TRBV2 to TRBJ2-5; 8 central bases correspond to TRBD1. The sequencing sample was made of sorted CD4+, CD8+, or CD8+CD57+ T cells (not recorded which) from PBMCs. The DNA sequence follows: TGTGCCAGCAGTGCCCGGGACAGGCCTCCCCTCGGATACGAGACCCAGTACTTC. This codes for CASSARDRPPLGYETQYF.